The 15 T cell receptor beta chains reported below all come from one sample, sequenced in a study of shared clonotypes between healthy human individuals. Generated by immunoSEQ multiplex PCR, the TCRdb table keeps only in-frame clones and is missing some. Of 550,000 to 750,000 clones listed, roughly 96% were seen once; the top ten hold 0.085% to 0.11%. The naive CD8 fraction comprised CD45RO-negative cells positively selected for CCR7 and excluded terminally differentiated effector memory CD45RA+ cells. The specimen was naive CD8+ T cells sorted from blood. All receptors derive from a woman younger than 45 in good health.

The chain links TRBV5-1 to TRBJ2-2; a possible D gene is TRBD1 (5 bases). CDR1 and CDR2 from the germline V gene are SGHRS and YFSETQ. The CDR3 has 15 residues. The V and J ends lost 5 bases and 3 bases respectively, with 14 bases between them. CDR3 residues: CASRVGEFDTGELFF. CDR3 DNA sequence: TGCGCCAGCAGAGTAGGGGAATTCGACACCGGGGAGCTGTTTTTT.

The V gene is TRBV28, the J gene TRBJ2-7; TRBD2 is a possible D gene (7 bases). The germline V gene encodes CDR1 MDHEN and CDR2 SYDVKM. This CDR3 has 18 residues. With 2 bases removed from V and 3 bases from J, the gap between germline ends came to 23 bases. CDR3: CASSLRVSRGASHYEQYF. CDR3 in DNA: TGTGCCAGCAGTTTAAGGGTTAGTCGGGGGGCCTCACACTACGAGCAGTACTTC. Full variable domain (outside the CDR3, taken from reference TRBV28 and TRBJ2-7): DVKVTQSSRYLVKRTGEKVFLECVQDMDHENMFWYRQDPGLGLRLIYFSYDVKMKEKGDIPEGYSVSREKKERFSLILESASTNQTSMYLCASSLRVSRGASHYEQYFGPGTRLTVT.

The chain combines TRBV28 with TRBJ1-2, with a possible D match to TRBD1 (6 bases). The CDR3 is 15 residues long. CDR1 and CDR2 from the germline V gene are MDHEN and SYDVKM. V was clipped by 1 base and J by 2 bases, with 11 bases between them. CDR3 sequence (DNA): TGTGCCAGCAGTTTATTTCCAGGGACAAACTATGGCTACACCTTC. Residues: CASSLFPGTNYGYTF.

The chain uses TRBV7-2 and TRBJ2-7; no clear D. V shed 0 bases and J shed 2 bases, with 8 bases lying between them. The CDR3 is 14 amino acids. Germline V gene data show CDR1 as SGHTA and CDR2 as FQGNSA. For the CDR3, the DNA is TGTGCCAGCAGCTTAGCTGGGGTCACCTACGAGCAGTACTTC. Its translation: CASSLAGVTYEQYF.

With respect to this clone: This sample also contains other DNA sequences that code for the same CDR3. The chain uses TRBV28 and TRBJ2-7; the D is unclear. Germline lookup yields CDR1 MDHEN and CDR2 SYDVKM. Trimming stripped 3 bases from V and 1 base from J, with 7 bases between. This CDR3 has 13 amino acids. The CDR3 reads CASSFGRSYEQYF. The CDR3 region has the DNA TGTGCCAGCAGTTTTGGGCGGTCCTACGAGCAGTACTTC.

The rearrangement uses TRBV11-2 and TRBJ1-3; 8 bases are shared with TRBD1. Germline loops: CDR1 SGHAT, CDR2 FQNNGV. After removal of 5 bases from V and 4 bases from J, the junction contained 7 bases not matched to a gene. CDR3 size: 15 residues. The CDR3 loop is CASSPRDRRGNTIYF. The CDR3 DNA is TGTGCCAGCAGCCCCCGGGACAGGAGGGGAAACACCATATATTTT.

The chain is built from TRBV6-4 and TRBJ2-3; possibly TRBD2 for D (5 bases). Trimming removed 0 bases from V and 0 bases from J, with 7 bases in between. Germline values: CDR1 MRHNA, CDR2 SNTAGT. The CDR3 is made up of 15 amino acids. The DNA for the CDR3 is TGTGCCAGCAGTGACTCCCCGGGGAGCACAGATACGCAGTATTTT. This encodes CASSDSPGSTDTQYF.

The chain employs TRBV13 and TRBJ1-4, with 8 bases matching TRBD1. Germline-derived CDR1 and CDR2 are PRHDT and FYEKMQ (reference sequence). This CDR3 region has 15 residues. The V and J ends lost 5 bases and 1 base, in that order; junction bases with no gene match: 3. The CDR3 nucleotides read TGTGCCAGCAGCCGCACAGGGGGAACTAATGAAAAACTGTTTTTT. Translation: CASSRTGGTNEKLFF.

The V call is TRBV19, the J call TRBJ2-7, with 10 bases lining up with TRBD2. Trimming took 4 bases from V and 4 from J; bases not matched to a gene: 4. This CDR3 spans 14 amino acids. Germline CDR1 LNHDA, CDR2 SQIVND (reference sequence). The DNA of the CDR3 is TGTGCCAGTAGTACATCTAGCGGGAGTTACGAGCAGTACTTC. Encoded protein: CASSTSSGSYEQYF.

V gene TRBV9 combines with J gene TRBJ2-1; D may be TRBD2 (6 bases). V lost 6 bases and J lost 7, with 14 bases in between. CDR1 is SGDLS, CDR2 YYNGEE, per germline. The CDR3 contains 13 residues. The CDR3 region has the DNA TGTGCCAGCACAACGGGAGTAGGAAATGAGCAGTTCTTC. It codes for CASTTGVGNEQFF.

The chain combines TRBV29-1 with TRBJ2-7; D might be TRBD1 (5 bases). V was shortened by 5 bases and J by 2 bases, with 10 bases between the two germline ends. The CDR3 totals 12 residues. CDR1 and CDR2 from the germline V gene are SQVTM and ANQGSEA. In DNA form, the CDR3 reads TGCAGCGTTAGACAGCCAGCCTACGAGCAGTACTTC. The encoded protein is CSVRQPAYEQYF.

The chain carries TRBV4-1 and TRBJ2-3; D uncertain. Trimming took 5 bases from V and 4 from J, leaving 10 bases between them. Germline V gives CDR1 MGHRA, CDR2 YSYEKL. This CDR3 is 13 amino acids long. The CDR3 loop reads CASSKHLADTQYF. Written as DNA, the CDR3 is TGCGCCAGCAGCAAACATCTAGCAGATACGCAGTATTTT.

This clone was counted once. The chain carries TRBV15 and TRBJ2-7; 7 nucleotides match TRBD1. The CDR3 has 14 residues. Germline V gene data show CDR1 as LNHNV and CDR2 as YYDKDF (reference sequence). V was clipped by 2 bases and J by 3 bases; unmatched bases: 4. In nucleotides, the CDR3 is TGTGCCACCAGCAGACCCGACAGGGTCTACGAGCAGTACTTC. It is translated as CATSRPDRVYEQYF. The full variable domain, in which reference TRBV15 and TRBJ2-7 provide the parts outside the CDR3, is DAMVIQNPRYQVTQFGKPVTLSCSQTLNHNVMYWYQQKSSQAPKLLFHYYDKDFNNEADTPDNFQSRRPNTSFCFLDIRSPGLGDTAMYLCATSRPDRVYEQYFGPGTRLTVT.

The chain has TRBV28 and TRBJ2-7; 9 bases align to TRBD1. The CDR3 length is 15 residues. The V and J ends lost 6 bases and 3 bases, in that order; junction bases with no gene match: 9. Germline assignment: CDR1 MDHEN and CDR2 SYDVKM. The CDR3 DNA is TGTGCCAGCAGCCCCCCGGGACAGGGATACTACGAGCAGTACTTC. Residues: CASSPPGQGYYEQYF.

This clone came up a few times. The chain combines TRBV30 with TRBJ2-3; the match to TRBD2 covers 11 bases. This CDR3 region has 15 residues. Germline CDR1 is GTSNPN and CDR2 is SVGIG (reference sequence). V was pared by 2 bases and J by 0 bases, with 1 base of the junction left unmatched. This chain's CDR3 is CAWSRTSGSTDTQYF. The CDR3 coding sequence is TGTGCCTGGAGTCGGACTAGCGGGAGCACAGATACGCAGTATTTT.